Below, 3 T cell receptor beta chains from the same sample are listed, as sequenced in a study of blood T cell repertoires in COVID-19. Clones were read by immunoSEQ multiplex PCR, and TCRdb kept only the in-frame ones, dropping some. The sample has about 200,000 clones, about 78% seen once. Material for sequencing was peripheral blood. The receptors derive from a woman between 70 and 85 years old with acute or convalescent COVID-19.

As concerns this clone: Other nucleotide sequences from this sample produce the same CDR3. The chain couples TRBV28 to TRBJ1-1; D remains ambiguous. Per the germline V gene, CDR1 is MDHEN and CDR2 is SYDVKM. Deletions cut 5 bases from V and 0 bases from J, with 4 bases between. The CDR3 sequence is 12 residues long. The CDR3 spells CASSLMNTEAFF. DNA for the CDR3: TGTGCCAGCAGTCTTATGAACACTGAAGCTTTCTTT.

The rearrangement links TRBV7-9 to TRBJ2-3; TRBD2 aligns across 7 bases. The germline V gene has CDR1 SEHNR and CDR2 FQNEAQ (reference sequence). The CDR3 length is 14 residues. With V trimmed by 2 bases and J by 2 bases, 1 base remained unmatched. Here the CDR3 reads CASSLLAVTDTQYF. In nucleotides, the CDR3 is TGTGCCAGCAGCTTACTAGCGGTCACAGATACGCAGTATTTT.

There are many counts of this clone. The rearrangement joins TRBV24-1 to TRBJ2-2; D perhaps matches TRBD1 (6 bases). Trimming pared 3 bases from V and 3 bases from J, leaving 16 bases between. CDR1 is KGHDR, CDR2 SFDVKD, per germline. CDR3 length: 17 amino acids. The CDR3 DNA is TGTGCCACCAGTGATCCAAAAACAGGGTTGGACACCGGGGAGCTGTTTTTT. Residues: CATSDPKTGLDTGELFF.